This T cell receptor (beta chain) emerged from a study of shared T cell receptors in the human thymus. V lost 0 bases to trimming and J lost 10 bases, with 6 bases between them. The V gene's germline CDR1 is LNHNV and CDR2 YYDKDF (reference sequence). The CDR3 covers 11 residues. Data came from immunoSEQ multiplex PCR; TCRdb stores just in-frame clones and leaves some out. This sample has 700,000 to 750,000 clones; 75% to 90% occur once, and the top ten carry 0.008% to 0.011%. A further study also used this sample, focusing on human thymus T cells. In that study: Repertoires from thymus and blood appeared to show biased V and J gene usage. Overlap was high between thymic repertoires from unrelated individuals, as reported in related research.

The TCR comes from a girl less than two years old with a congenital heart defect. J is TRBJ1-1 and V is TRBV15, with D perhaps TRBD1 (6 bases). Sequenced sample: thymocytes. The CDR3 reads CATSREQGAFF. CDR3 coding DNA: TGTGCCACCAGCAGAGAACAGGGAGCTTTCTTT.